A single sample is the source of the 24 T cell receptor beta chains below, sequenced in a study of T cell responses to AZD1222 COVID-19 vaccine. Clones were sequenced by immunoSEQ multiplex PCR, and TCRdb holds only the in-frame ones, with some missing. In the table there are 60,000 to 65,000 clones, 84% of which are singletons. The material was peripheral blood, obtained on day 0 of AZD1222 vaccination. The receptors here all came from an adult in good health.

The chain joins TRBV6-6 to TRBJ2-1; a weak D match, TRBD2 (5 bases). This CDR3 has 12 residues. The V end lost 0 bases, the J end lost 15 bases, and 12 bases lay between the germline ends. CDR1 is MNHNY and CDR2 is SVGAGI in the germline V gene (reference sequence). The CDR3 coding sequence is TGTGCCAGCAGTTACTCGGGTCTCGAGGGGTTCTTC. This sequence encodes CASSYSGLEGFF.

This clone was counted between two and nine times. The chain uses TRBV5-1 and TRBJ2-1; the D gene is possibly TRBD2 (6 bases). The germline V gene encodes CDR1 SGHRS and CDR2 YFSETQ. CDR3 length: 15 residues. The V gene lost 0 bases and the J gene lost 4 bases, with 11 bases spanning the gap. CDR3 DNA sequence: TGCGCCAGCAGCTTGGAGGACTACCGATACAATGAGCAGTTCTTC. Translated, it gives CASSLEDYRYNEQFF.

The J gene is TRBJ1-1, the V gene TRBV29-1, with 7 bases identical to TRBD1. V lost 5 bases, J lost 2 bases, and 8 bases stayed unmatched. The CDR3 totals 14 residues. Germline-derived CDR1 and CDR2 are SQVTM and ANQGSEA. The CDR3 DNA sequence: TGCAGCGTTACCCCAGGGGGTGTAAACACTGAAGCTTTCTTT. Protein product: CSVTPGGVNTEAFF.

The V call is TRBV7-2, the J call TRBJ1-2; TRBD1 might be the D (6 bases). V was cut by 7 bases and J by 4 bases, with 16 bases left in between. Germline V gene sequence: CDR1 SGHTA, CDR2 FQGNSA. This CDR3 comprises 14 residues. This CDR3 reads CASTLTEGVYGYTF. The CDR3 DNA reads TGTGCCAGCACTCTGACGGAGGGGGTCTATGGCTACACCTTC.

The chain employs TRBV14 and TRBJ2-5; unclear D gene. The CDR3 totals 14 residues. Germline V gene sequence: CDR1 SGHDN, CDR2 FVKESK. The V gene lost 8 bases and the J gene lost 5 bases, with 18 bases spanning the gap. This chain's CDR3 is CASSPTATGETQYF. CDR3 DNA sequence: TGTGCCAGCTCTCCCACCGCCACTGGGGAGACCCAGTACTTC.

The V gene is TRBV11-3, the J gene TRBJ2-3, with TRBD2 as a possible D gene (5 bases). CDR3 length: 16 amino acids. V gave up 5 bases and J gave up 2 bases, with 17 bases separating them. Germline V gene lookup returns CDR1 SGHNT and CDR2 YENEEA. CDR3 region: CASSPGLQRATDTQYF. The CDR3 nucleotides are TGTGCCAGCAGCCCTGGCCTCCAGAGGGCCACAGATACGCAGTATTTT.

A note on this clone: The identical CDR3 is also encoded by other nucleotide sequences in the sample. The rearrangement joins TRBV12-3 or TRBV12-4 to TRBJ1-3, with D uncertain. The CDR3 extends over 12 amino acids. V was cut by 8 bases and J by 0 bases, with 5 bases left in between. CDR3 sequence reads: CASSGSGNTIYF. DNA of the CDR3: TGTGCCAGCTCAGGCTCTGGAAACACCATATATTTT.

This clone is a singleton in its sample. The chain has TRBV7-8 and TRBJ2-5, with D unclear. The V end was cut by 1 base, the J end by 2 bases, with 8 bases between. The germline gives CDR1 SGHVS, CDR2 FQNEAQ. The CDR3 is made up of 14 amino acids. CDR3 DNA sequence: TGTGCCAGCAGCTTAGACCACACGCAAGAGACCCAGTACTTC. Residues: CASSLDHTQETQYF.

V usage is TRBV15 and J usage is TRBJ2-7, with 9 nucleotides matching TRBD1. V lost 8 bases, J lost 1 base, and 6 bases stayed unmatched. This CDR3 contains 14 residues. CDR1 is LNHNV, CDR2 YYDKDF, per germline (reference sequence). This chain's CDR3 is CATHPGTGSYEQYF. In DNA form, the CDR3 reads TGTGCCACCCACCCCGGGACAGGGTCCTACGAGCAGTACTTC.

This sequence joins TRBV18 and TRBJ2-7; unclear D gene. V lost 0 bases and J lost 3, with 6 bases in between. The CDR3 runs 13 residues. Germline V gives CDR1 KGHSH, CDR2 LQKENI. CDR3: CASSPPAGYEQYF. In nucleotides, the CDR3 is TGTGCCAGCTCACCACCGGCAGGCTACGAGCAGTACTTC. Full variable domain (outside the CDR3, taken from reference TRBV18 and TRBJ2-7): NAGVMQNPRHLVRRRGQEARLRCSPMKGHSHVYWYRQLPEEGLKFMVYLQKENIIDESGMPKERFSAEFPKEGPSILRIQQVVRGDSAAYFCASSPPAGYEQYFGPGTRLTVT.

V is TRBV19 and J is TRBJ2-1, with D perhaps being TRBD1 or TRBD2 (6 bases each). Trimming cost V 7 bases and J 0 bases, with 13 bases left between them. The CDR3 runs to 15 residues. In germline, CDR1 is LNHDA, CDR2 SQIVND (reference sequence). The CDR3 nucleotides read TGTGCCAGTAATACAGGGAGGAGCTCCTACAATGAGCAGTTCTTC. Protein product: CASNTGRSSYNEQFF.

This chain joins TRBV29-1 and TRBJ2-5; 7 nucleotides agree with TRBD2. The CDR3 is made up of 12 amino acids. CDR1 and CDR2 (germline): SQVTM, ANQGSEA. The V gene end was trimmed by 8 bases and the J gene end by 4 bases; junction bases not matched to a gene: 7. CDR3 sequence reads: CSPGGGGETQYF. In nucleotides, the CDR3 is TGCAGCCCTGGGGGGGGTGGAGAGACCCAGTACTTC.

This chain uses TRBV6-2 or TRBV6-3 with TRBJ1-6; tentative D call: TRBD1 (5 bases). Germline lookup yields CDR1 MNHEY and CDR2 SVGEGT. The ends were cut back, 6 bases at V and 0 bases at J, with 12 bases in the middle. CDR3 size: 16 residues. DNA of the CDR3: TGTGCCAGCAGACCTCCCGGGGGCTCCTATAATTCACCCCTCCACTTT. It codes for CASRPPGGSYNSPLHF.

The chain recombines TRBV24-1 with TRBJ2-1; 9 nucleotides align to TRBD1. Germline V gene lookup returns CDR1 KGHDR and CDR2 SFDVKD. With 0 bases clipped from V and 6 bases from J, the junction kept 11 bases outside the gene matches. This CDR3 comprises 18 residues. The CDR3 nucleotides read TGTGCCACCAGTGATTTGAAAGGTCTGGGACAGGGCGTCAATGAGCAGTTCTTC. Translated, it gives CATSDLKGLGQGVNEQFF.

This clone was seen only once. CDR3 sequence: CASSSFRDRGQETQYF. CDR3 DNA: TGTGCCAGCAGCTCCTTCCGGGACAGGGGGCAGGAGACCCAGTACTTC. The gene calls are TRBV7-2 and TRBJ2-5; 12 nucleotides align to TRBD1. The V segment lost 4 bases and the J segment 5 bases; nucleotides outside the gene matches: 8. Germline V gives CDR1 SGHTA, CDR2 FQGNSA. This CDR3 is 16 amino acids long.

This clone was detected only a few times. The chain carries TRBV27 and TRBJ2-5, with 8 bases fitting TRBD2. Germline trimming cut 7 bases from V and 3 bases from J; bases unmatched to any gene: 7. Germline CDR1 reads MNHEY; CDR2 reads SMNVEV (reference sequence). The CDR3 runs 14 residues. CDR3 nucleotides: TGTGCCAGCACCGTAACGGGGGGGAAAGAGACCCAGTACTTC. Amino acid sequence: CASTVTGGKETQYF.

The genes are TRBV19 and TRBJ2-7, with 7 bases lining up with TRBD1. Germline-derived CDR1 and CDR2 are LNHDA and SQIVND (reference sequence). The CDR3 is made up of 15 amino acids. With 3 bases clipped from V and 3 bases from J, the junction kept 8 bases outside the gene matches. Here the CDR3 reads CASSIWPGGRYEQYF. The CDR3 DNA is TGTGCCAGTAGTATTTGGCCAGGGGGTCGCTACGAGCAGTACTTC. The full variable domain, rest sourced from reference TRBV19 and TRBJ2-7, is DGGITQSPKYLFRKEGQNVTLSCEQNLNHDAMYWYRQDPGQGLRLIYYSQIVNDFQKGDIAEGYSVSREKKESFPLTVTSAQKNPTAFYLCASSIWPGGRYEQYFGPGTRLTVT.

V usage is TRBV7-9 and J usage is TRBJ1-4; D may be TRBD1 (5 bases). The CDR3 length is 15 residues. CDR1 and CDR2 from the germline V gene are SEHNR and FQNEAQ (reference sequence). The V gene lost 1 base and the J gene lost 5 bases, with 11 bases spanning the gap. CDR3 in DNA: TGTGCCAGCAGCTTAGGACAGATCGTAAATGAAAAACTGTTTTTT. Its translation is CASSLGQIVNEKLFF.

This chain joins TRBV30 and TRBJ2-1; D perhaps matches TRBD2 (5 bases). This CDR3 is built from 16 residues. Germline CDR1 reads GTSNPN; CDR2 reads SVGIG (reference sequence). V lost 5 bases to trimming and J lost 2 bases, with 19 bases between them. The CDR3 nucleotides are TGTGCCTGGCGCAGAGAAAGGAGGAGCCCCTACAATGAGCAGTTCTTC. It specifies CAWRRERRSPYNEQFF.

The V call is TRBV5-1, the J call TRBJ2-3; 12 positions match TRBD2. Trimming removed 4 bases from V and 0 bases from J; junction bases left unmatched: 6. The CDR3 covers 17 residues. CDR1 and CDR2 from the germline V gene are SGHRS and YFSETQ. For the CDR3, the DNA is TGCGCCAGCAGCGAACTAGCGGGGGGACAAAGCACAGATACGCAGTATTTT. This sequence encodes CASSELAGGQSTDTQYF.

CDR3 in amino acids: CASSIDSGTHTEAFF. CDR3 nucleotides: TGTGCCAGTAGTATAGATTCAGGTACCCACACTGAAGCTTTCTTT. The J gene is TRBJ1-1, the V gene TRBV19; D gene uncertain. Germline CDR1 reads LNHDA; CDR2 reads SQIVND (reference sequence). The CDR3 contains 15 residues. With 0 bases removed from V and 3 bases from J, the gap between germline ends came to 11 bases.

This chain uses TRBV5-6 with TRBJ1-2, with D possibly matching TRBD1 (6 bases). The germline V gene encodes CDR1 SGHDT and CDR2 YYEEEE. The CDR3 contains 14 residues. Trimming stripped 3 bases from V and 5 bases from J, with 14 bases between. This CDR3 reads CASSYTGQPYGYTF. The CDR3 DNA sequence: TGTGCCAGCAGCTACACGGGACAACCATATGGCTACACCTTC.

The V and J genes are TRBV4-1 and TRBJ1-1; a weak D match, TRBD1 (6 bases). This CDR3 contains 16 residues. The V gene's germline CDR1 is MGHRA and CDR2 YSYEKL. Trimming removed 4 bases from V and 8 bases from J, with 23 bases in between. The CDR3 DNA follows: TGCGCCAGCAGCCCACCCACGTACGGGGGGCAAACAGAAGCTTTCTTT. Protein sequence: CASSPPTYGGQTEAFF.

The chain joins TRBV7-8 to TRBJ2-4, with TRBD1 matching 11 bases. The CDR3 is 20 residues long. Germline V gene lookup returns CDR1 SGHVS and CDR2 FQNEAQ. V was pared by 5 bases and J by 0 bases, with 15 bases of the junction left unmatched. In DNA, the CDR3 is TGTGCCAGCAGCCAATCTAACCGGGACAGGGGGGTGAAAGCCAAAAACATTCAGTACTTC. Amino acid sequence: CASSQSNRDRGVKAKNIQYF.